This T cell receptor beta chain appears in the sequencing data of a study of T cell changes during pregnancy in multiple sclerosis. CDR1 and CDR2 from the germline V gene are SGHVS and FQNEAQ. This CDR3 contains 18 residues. V gave up 5 bases and J gave up 1 base; unmatched junction bases: 11. Method: immunoSEQ multiplex PCR; TCRdb's copy keeps in-frame clones and lacks some. The table has about 87,000 clones, just under 95% seen once; the top ten hold about 1.3%. The chain is built from TRBV7-8 and TRBJ2-7; TRBD2 aligns across 13 bases. The source material was peripheral blood, sampled in the third trimester of pregnancy. The clonotype originates from a female donor in good health, enrolled as a control in a pregnancy study. CDR3 sequence (DNA): TGTGCCAGCAGCACTATAACTAGCGGGAGGGCACTTTCCTACGAGCAGTACTTC. It encodes CASSTITSGRALSYEQYF. Complete variable domain (other parts from reference TRBV7-8 and TRBJ2-7): GAGVSQSPRYKVAKRGQDVALRCDPISGHVSLFWYQQALGQGPEFLTYFQNEAQLDKSGLPSDRFFAERPEGSVSTLKIQRTQQEDSAVYLCASSTITSGRALSYEQYFGPGTRLTVT.